This T cell receptor (beta chain) was captured by sequencing in a study of T cells after yellow fever vaccination. Findings and caveats of the study: Once the booster was given, most primary-vaccination clones reappeared, at about 96% for CD4 and roughly 85% for CD8.

The CDR3 spans 15 residues. The germline CDR1 and CDR2 sequences are SGHRS and YFSETQ. The V gene end was trimmed by 2 bases and the J gene end by 4 bases; junction bases not matched to a gene: 4. A remark on this clonotype: Antigen: not known.

TCRdb reprocessed the 5' RACE reads via MiXCR and lists one record per CDR3 protein. This table has under 600,000 distinct CDR3 sequences, roughly 13% appearing once. The sequence came from a man aged 30-40 years who received the YFV17D yellow fever vaccine. J is TRBJ2-5 and V is TRBV5-1; the match to TRBD1 covers 11 bases. Material: PBMCs, obtained on the day of the yellow fever booster vaccination. The CDR3 sequence: CASSFGGTGGETQYF. CDR3 DNA: TGCGCCAGCAGCTTCGGAGGGACAGGGGGAGAGACCCAGTACTTC. The full variable domain, completed using reference TRBV5-1 and TRBJ2-5, is KAGVTQTPRYLIKTRGQQVTLSCSPISGHRSVSWYQQTPGQGLQFLFEYFSETQRNKGNFPGRFSGRQFSNSRSEMNVSTLELGDSALYLCASSFGGTGGETQYFGPGTRLLVL.